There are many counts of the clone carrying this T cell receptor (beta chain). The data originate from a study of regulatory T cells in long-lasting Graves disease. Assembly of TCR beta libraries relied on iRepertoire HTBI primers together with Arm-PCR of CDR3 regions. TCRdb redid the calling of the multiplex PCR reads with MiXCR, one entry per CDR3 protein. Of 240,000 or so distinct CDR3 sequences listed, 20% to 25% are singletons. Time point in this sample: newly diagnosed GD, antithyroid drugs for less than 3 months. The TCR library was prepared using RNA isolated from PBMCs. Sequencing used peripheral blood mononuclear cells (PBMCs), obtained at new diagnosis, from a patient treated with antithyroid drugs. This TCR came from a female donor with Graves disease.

The CDR3 coding sequence is TGTGCCAGCAGCTTCAGGGGGGGCCACTACAATGAGCAGTTCTTC. Amino acids: CASSFRGGHYNEQFF. The chain joins TRBV5-8 to TRBJ2-1, with D perhaps matching TRBD1 or TRBD2 (7 bases each). CDR1 is SGHTS, CDR2 YDEGEE, per germline. CDR3 size: 15 residues. The V end was cut by 2 bases, the J end by 3 bases, with 12 bases between.